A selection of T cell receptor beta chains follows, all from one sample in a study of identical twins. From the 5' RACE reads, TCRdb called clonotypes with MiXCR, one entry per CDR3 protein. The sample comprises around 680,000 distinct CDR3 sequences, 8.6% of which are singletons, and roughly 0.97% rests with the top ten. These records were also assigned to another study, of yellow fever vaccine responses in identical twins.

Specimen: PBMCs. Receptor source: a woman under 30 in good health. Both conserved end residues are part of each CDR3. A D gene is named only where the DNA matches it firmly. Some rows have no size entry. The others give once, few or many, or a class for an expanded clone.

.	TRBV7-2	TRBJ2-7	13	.	TGTGCCAGCAACCAAAAGGGGGCCTACGAGCAGTACTTC	CASNQKGAYEQYF
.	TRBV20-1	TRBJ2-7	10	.	TGCAGTGCCCAGGGGTCCAAGCAGTACTTC	CSAQGSKQYF
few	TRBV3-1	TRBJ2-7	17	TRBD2	TGTGCCAGCAGCCAAACCACTAGCGGGAGGGCCGGCTACGAGCAGTACTTC	CASSQTTSGRAGYEQYF
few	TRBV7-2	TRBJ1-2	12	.	TGTGCCAGCAGCTTACTGGGTTCTGGCTACACCTTC	CASSLLGSGYTF
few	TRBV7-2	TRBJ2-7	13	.	TGTGCCAGCAGCCACGGCGGGGAATACGAGCAGTACTTC	CASSHGGEYEQYF
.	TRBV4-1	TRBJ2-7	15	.	TGCGCCAGCAGCCAAATCCCACAGGAGCCAAACGAGCAGTACTTC	CASSQIPQEPNEQYF
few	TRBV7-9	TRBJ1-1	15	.	TGTGCCAGCAGCCCTACTGGGACCTCCGGCACTGAAGCTTTCTTT	CASSPTGTSGTEAFF
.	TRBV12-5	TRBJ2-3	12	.	TGTGCTAGTGCACAGAACACAGATACGCAGTATTTT	CASAQNTDTQYF
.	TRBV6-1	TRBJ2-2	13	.	TGTGCCAGCAGGACTAGTGCCGCCGGGGAGCTGTTTTTT	CASRTSAAGELFF
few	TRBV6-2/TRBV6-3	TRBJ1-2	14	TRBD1	TGTGCCAGCAGCCGGACAGGGGGAGGCCATGGCTACACCTTC	CASSRTGGGHGYTF
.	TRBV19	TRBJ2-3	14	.	TGTGCCAGTATAGATCGGGGGAGTGGAGATACGCAGTATTTT	CASIDRGSGDTQYF
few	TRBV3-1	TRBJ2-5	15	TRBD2	TGTGCCAGCAGCCGGCCAGCGGGGGGCCCAGAGACCCAGTACTTC	CASSRPAGGPETQYF
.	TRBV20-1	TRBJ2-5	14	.	TGCAGTGCTAGAGCTAGGCCGGGGGAAGAGACCCAGTACTTC	CSARARPGEETQYF
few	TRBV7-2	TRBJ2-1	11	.	TGTGCCAGCAGCTTACGGGTAGAGCAGTTCTTC	CASSLRVEQFF
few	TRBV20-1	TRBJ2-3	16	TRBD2	TGCAGTGCTAGAGATCTACTAGCGGGAGACCTTGATACGCAGTATTTT	CSARDLLAGDLDTQYF
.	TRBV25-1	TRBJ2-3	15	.	TGTGCCAGCAGTGAAGGAGTCATTAGCACAGATACGCAGTATTTT	CASSEGVISTDTQYF
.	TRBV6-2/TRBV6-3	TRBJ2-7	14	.	TGTGCCAGCAGTTACTCTAGAGGGGTTGGAAAGCAGTACTTC	CASSYSRGVGKQYF
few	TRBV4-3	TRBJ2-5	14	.	TGCGCCAGCAGCCAAGACCGCGGATATGAGACCCAGTACTTC	CASSQDRGYETQYF
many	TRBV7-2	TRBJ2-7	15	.	TGTGCCAGCAGCTTAGCGCGCGGGGAGTGGTTCGAGCAGTACTTC	CASSLARGEWFEQYF
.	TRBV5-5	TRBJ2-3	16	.	TGTGCCAGCAGCTTGGATGCGGGGATATTCACAGATACGCAGTATTTT	CASSLDAGIFTDTQYF
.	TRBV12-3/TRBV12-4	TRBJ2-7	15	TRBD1	TGTGCCAGCAGACTAGGGGGGGACAGGGGCCACGAGCAGTACTTC	CASRLGGDRGHEQYF
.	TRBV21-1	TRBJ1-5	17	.	TGTGCCAGCAGCTTCCCCTGGCGGCCTGCGGTGGATCAGCCCCAGCATTTT	CASSFPWRPAVDQPQHF
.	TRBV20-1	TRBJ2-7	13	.	TGCAGTGCTAGTATCGGGAGAGCCGACGAGCAGTACTTC	CSASIGRADEQYF
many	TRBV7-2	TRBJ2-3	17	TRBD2	TGTGCCAGCAGCAAGGGGACTAGCGGGAGATCCACAGATACGCAGTATTTT	CASSKGTSGRSTDTQYF
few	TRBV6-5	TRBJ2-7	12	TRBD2	TGTGCCAGCAGCAATAGCGGGAACGAGCAGTACTTC	CASSNSGNEQYF
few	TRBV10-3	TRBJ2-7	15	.	TGTGCCATCAGTGGTCGAGGGGGGGGGTTCTACGAGCAGTACTTC	CAISGRGGGFYEQYF
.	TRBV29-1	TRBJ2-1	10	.	TGCAGCGCAGGAGGGATTTCACAGTTCTTC	CSAGGISQFF
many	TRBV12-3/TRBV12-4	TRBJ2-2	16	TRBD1	TGTGCCAGCAGTAAACAGGGGGCGACGAACACCGGGGAGCTGTTTTTT	CASSKQGATNTGELFF
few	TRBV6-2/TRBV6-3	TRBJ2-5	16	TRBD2	TGTGCCAGCAGTTACAGTAGCGGGGCAGATCAAGAGACCCAGTACTTC	CASSYSSGADQETQYF
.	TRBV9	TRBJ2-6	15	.	TGTGCCAGCAGGAGGGCTGGCTCTGGGGCCAACGTCCTGACTTTC	CASRRAGSGANVLTF
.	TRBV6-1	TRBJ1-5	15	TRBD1	TGTGCCAGCAGTCCAGGGGGAATTGGCAATCAGCCCCAGCATTTT	CASSPGGIGNQPQHF
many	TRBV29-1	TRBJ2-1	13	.	TGCAGCGTTCCCGGACCAGGGGCCAATGAGCAGTTCTTC	CSVPGPGANEQFF
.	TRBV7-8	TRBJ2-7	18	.	TGTGCCAGCAGCTTAGGTGTTTCCGGGGGCTCTTTCTATTACGAGCAGTACTTC	CASSLGVSGGSFYYEQYF
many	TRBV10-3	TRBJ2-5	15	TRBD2	TGTGCCATCAGTGAGGGGACTAGCGGAGGGAAGACCCAGTACTTC	CAISEGTSGGKTQYF
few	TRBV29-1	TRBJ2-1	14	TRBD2	TGCAGCGCCGCGGGACTAGCGCCCAACAATGAGCAGTTCTTC	CSAAGLAPNNEQFF
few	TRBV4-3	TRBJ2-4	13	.	TGCGCCAGCAGCCAAGATGGTAGCAACATTCAGTACTTC	CASSQDGSNIQYF
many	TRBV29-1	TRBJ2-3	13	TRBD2	TGCAGCGTTGATCCCGGACTAGCTGATACGCAGTATTTT	CSVDPGLADTQYF
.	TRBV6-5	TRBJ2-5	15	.	TGTGCCAGCAGTTACTGGGGGTACCCCGGGGAGACCCAGTACTTC	CASSYWGYPGETQYF
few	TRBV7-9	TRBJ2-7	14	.	TGTGCCAGCACCCCTACGGGGGCCGGCTACGAGCAGTACTTC	CASTPTGAGYEQYF
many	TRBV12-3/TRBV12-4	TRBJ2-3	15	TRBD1	TGTGCCAGCACCTTGGGGACAGGGGTTTCAGATACGCAGTATTTT	CASTLGTGVSDTQYF
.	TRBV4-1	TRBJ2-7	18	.	TGCGCCAGCAGCCAAATGAAAATAACAGCGTACGATTCCTACGAGCAGTACTTC	CASSQMKITAYDSYEQYF
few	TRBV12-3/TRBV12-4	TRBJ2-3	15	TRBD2	TGTGCCAGCAGCGGGCGGCGGGGGGGCCCAGATACGCAGTATTTT	CASSGRRGGPDTQYF
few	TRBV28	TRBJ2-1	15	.	TGTGCCAGCAGTTTCTTTAGCAACTCCTACAATGAGCAGTTCTTC	CASSFFSNSYNEQFF
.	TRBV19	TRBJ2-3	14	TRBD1	TGTGCCAGTAGTAGGCCAGGGGGAACAGATACGCAGTATTTT	CASSRPGGTDTQYF
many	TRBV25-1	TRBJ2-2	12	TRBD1	TGTGCCAGCCGACAGGGTAGCGAGGAGCTGTTTTTT	CASRQGSEELFF
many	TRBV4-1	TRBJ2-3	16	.	TGCGCCAGCACCCCCGGAGGTGGCGGCCGCACAGATACGCAGTATTTT	CASTPGGGGRTDTQYF
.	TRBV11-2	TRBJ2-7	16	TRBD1	TGTGCCAGCAGCTTATCTCCCGGGACAGGGGGCACCGAGCAGTACTTC	CASSLSPGTGGTEQYF
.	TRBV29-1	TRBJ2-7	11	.	TGCAGCGTTCGGCGGGGTGAGGTGCAGTACTTC	CSVRRGEVQYF